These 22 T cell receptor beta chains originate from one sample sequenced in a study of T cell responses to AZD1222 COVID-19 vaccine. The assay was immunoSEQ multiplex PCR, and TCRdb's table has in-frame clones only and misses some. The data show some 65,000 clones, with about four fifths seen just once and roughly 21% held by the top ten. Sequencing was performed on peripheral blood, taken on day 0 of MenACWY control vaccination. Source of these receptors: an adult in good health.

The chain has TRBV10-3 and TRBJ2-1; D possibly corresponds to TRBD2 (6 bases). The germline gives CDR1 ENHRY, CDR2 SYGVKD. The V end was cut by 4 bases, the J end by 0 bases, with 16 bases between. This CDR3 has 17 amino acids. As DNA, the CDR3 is TGTGCCATCAGTGGATATCGGGCGGGGAGCTCCTACAATGAGCAGTTCTTC. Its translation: CAISGYRAGSSYNEQFF.

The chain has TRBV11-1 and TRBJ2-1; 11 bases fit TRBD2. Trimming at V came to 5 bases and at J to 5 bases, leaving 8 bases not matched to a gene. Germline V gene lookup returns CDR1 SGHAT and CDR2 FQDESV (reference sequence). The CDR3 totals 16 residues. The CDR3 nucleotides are TGTGCCAGCAGCACCTCTAGCGGGGGGACCCACAATGAGCAGTTCTTC. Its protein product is CASSTSSGGTHNEQFF.

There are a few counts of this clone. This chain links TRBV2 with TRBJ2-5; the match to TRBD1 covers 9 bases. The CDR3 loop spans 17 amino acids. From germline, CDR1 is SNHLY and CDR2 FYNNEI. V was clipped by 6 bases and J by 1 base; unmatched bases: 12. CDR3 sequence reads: CASRGGQGWDPQETQYF. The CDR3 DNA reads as TGTGCCAGCAGGGGTGGACAGGGGTGGGACCCCCAAGAGACCCAGTACTTC. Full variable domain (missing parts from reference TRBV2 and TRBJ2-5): EPEVTQTPSHQVTQMGQEVILRCVPISNHLYFYWYRQILGQKVEFLVSFYNNEISEKSEIFDDQFSVERPDGSNFTLKIRSTKLEDSAMYFCASRGGQGWDPQETQYFGPGTRLLVL.

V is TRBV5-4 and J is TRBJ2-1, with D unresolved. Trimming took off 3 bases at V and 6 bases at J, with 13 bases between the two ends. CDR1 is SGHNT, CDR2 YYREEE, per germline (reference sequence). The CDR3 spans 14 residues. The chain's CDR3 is CASSSPLAGNEQFF. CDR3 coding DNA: TGTGCCAGCAGCTCACCCTTGGCAGGCAATGAGCAGTTCTTC.

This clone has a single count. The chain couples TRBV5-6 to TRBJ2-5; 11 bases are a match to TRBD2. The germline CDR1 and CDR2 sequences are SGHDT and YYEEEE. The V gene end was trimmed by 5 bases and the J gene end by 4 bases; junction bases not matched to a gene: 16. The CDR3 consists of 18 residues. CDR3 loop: CASSTLGSGGARGETQYF. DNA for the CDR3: TGTGCCAGCAGTACTTTGGGTAGCGGGGGGGCGAGGGGAGAGACCCAGTACTTC.

The CDR3 is CASSLSPRSPLHF. The CDR3 nucleotides are TGTGCCAGCAGTTTATCCCCAAGATCACCCCTCCACTTT. The chain recombines TRBV28 with TRBJ1-6, with no clear D. Germline-derived CDR1 and CDR2 are MDHEN and SYDVKM. The CDR3 is 13 amino acids. Trimming pared 1 base from V and 10 bases from J, leaving 8 bases between.

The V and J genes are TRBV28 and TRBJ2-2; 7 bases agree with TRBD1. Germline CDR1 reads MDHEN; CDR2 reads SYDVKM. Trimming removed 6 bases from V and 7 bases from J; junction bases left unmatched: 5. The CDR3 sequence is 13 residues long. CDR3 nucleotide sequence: TGTGCCAGCAGGGTTGACAGGGTCGGGGAGCTGTTTTTT. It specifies CASRVDRVGELFF.

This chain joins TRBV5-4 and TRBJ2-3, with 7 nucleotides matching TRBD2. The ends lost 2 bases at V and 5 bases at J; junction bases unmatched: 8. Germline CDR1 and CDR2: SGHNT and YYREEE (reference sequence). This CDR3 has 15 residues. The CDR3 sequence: CASSFSAGVRDTQYF. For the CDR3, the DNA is TGTGCCAGCAGCTTCTCGGCGGGGGTGAGAGATACGCAGTATTTT.

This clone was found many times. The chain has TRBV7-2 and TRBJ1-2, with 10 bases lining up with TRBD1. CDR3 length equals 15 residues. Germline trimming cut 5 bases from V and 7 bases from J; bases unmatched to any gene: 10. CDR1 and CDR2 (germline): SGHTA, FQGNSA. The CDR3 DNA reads TGTGCCAGCAGCCTCGCCCCTGACAGGGGGCTTGGCTACACCTTC. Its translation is CASSLAPDRGLGYTF.

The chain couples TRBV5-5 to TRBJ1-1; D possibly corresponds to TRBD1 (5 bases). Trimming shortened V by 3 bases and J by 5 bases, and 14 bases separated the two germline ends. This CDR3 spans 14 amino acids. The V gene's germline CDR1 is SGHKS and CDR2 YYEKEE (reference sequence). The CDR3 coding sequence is TGTGCCAGCAGCTCAGTGTTCAAGGGGACTGAAGCTTTCTTT. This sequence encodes CASSSVFKGTEAFF.

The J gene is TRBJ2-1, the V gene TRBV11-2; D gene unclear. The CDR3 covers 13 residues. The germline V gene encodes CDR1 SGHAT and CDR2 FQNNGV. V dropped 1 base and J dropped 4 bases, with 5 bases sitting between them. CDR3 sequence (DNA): TGTGCCAGCAGCTTAGTAGCTTACAATGAGCAGTTCTTC. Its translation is CASSLVAYNEQFF.

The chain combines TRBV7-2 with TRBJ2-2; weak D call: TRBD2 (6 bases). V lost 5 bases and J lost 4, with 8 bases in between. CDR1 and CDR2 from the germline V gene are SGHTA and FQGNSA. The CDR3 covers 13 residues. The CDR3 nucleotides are TGTGCCAGCAGCGCCGGGAGCACCGGGGAGCTGTTTTTT. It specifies CASSAGSTGELFF.

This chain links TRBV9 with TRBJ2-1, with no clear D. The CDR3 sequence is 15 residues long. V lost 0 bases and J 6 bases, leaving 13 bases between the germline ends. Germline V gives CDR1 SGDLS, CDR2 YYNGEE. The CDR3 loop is CASSVEVGLSNEQFF. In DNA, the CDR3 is TGTGCCAGCAGCGTAGAGGTTGGTCTGAGCAATGAGCAGTTCTTC.

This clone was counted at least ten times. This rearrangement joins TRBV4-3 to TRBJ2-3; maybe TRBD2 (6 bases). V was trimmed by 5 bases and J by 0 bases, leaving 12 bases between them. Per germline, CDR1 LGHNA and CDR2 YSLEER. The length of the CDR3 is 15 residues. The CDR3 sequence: CASSTSWRSTDTQYF. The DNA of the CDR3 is TGCGCCAGCAGCACTAGCTGGAGGAGCACAGATACGCAGTATTTT.

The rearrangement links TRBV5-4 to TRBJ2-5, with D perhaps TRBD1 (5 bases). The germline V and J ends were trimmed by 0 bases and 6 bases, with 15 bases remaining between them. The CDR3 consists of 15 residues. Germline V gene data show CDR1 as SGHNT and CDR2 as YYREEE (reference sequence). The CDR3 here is CASSLATQGLQTQYF. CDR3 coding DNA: TGTGCCAGCAGCTTGGCCACGCAGGGATTGCAGACCCAGTACTTC.

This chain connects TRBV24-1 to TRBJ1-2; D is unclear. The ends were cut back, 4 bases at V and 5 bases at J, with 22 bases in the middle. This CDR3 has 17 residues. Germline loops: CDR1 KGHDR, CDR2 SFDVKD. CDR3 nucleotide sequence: TGTGCCACCAGTGACCTAAGGGCGACTACCTCAACTTATGGCTACACCTTC. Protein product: CATSDLRATTSTYGYTF.

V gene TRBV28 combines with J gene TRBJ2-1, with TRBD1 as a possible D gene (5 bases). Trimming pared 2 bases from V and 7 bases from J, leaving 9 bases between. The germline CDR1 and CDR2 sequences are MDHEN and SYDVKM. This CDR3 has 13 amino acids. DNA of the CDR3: TGTGCCAGCAGTTTAGATCAGGGAAATGAGCAGTTCTTC. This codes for CASSLDQGNEQFF.

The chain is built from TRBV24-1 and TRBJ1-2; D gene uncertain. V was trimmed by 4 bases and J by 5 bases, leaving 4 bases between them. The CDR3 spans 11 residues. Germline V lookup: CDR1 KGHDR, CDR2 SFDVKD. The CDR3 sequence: CATSEGYGYTF. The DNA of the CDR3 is TGTGCCACCAGTGAGGGATATGGCTACACCTTC.

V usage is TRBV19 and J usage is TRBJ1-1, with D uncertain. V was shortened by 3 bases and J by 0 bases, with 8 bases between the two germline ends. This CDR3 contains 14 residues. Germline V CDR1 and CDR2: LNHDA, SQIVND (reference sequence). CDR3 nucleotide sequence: TGTGCCAGTAGTATCTACAGTATGAACACTGAAGCTTTCTTT. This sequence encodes CASSIYSMNTEAFF.

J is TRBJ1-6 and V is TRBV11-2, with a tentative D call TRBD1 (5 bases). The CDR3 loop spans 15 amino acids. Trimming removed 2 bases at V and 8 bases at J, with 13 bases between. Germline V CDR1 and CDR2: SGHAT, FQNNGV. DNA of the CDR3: TGTGCCAGCAGCTTACACGGGGGAGGGGATTCACCCCTCCACTTT. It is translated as CASSLHGGGDSPLHF.

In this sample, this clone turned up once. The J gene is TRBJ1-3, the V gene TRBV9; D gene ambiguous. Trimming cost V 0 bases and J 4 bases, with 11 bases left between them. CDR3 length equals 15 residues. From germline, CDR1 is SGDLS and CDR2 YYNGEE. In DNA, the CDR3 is TGTGCCAGCAGCGTAGACGATGTATCCGGAAACACCATATATTTT. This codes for CASSVDDVSGNTIYF.

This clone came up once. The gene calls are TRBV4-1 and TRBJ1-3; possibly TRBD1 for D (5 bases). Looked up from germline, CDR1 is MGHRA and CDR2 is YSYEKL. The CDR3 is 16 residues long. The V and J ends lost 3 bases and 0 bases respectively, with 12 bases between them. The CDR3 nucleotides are TGCGCCAGCAGCCAGGTTACGGGGACCTCTGGAAACACCATATATTTT. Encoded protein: CASSQVTGTSGNTIYF.